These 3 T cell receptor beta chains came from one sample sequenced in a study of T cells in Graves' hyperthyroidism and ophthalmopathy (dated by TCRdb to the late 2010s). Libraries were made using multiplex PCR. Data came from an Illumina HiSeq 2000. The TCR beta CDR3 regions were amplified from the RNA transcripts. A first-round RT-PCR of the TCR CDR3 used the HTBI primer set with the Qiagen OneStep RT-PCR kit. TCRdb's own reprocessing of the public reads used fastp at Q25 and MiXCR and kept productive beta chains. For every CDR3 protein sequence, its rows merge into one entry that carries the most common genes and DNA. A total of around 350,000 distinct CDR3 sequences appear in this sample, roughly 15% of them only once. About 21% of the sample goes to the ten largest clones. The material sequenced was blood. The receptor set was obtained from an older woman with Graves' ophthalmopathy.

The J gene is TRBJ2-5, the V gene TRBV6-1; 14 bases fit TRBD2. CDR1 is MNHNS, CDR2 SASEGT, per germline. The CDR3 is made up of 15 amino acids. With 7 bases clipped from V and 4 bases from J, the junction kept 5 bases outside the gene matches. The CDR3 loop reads CASKPTSGRVETQYF. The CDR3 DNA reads TGTGCCAGCAAACCGACTAGCGGGAGGGTAGAGACCCAGTACTTC.

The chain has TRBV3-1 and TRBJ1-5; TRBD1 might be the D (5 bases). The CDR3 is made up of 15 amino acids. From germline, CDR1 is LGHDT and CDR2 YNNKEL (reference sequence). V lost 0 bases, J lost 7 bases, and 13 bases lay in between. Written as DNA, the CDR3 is TGTGCCAGCAGCCAAGATACGGGCAGGGAACAGCCCCAGCATTTT. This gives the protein CASSQDTGREQPQHF.

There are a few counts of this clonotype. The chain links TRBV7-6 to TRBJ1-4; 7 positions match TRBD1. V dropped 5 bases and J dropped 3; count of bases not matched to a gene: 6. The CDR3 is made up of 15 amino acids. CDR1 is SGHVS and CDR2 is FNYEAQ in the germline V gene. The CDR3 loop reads CASSARTGSNEKLFF. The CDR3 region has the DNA TGTGCCAGCAGCGCCAGGACAGGATCTAATGAAAAACTGTTTTTT.